What follows is one T cell receptor beta chain and its context. This specimen comes from a study of blood T cell repertoires in COVID-19. The CDR3 totals 17 residues. CDR1 and CDR2 from the germline V gene are SGHAT and FQNNGV. With 1 base removed from V and 2 bases from J, the gap between germline ends came to 15 bases. How the authors handled the data: Nucleated cell number was recorded as an estimate derived from reference gene primer amplification. Sequenced by immunoSEQ multiplex PCR; TCRdb stores in-frame clones only, minus some. V and J calls and clone size are copied from that table; D and trimming were computed from the DNA. The data show under 300,000 clones, with over 80% seen just once and around 3.1% held by the top ten.

The TCR sequence derives from a woman aged 40 to 50 who had been exposed to COVID-19. Input material: PBMCs or T cells enriched from blood (not recorded which). The V call is TRBV11-2, the J call TRBJ1-3; no clear D gene. The CDR3 DNA sequence: TGTGCCAGCAGCTTAGTTGGGGAATCCGGGACTGGAAACACCATATATTTT. It yields the protein CASSLVGESGTGNTIYF.